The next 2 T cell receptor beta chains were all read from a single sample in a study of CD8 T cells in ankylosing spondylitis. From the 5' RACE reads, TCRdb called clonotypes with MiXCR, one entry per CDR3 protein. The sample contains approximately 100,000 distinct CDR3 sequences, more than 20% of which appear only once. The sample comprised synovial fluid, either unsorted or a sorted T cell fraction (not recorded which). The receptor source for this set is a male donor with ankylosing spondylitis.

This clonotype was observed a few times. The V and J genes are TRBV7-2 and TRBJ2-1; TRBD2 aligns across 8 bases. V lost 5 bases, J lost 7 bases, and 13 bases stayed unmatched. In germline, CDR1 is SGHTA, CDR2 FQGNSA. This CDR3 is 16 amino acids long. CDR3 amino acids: CASSPGGTRSSNEQFF. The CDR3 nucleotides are TGTGCCAGCAGCCCTGGCGGGACTAGGTCGAGTAATGAGCAGTTCTTC.

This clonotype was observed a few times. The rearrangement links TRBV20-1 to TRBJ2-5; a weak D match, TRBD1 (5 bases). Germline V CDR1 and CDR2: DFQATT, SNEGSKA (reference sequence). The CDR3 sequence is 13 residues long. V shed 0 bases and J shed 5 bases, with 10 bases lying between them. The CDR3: CSARDQGWETQYF. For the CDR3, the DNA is TGCAGTGCTAGAGATCAGGGATGGGAGACCCAGTACTTC.